This TCR beta chain was obtained from a study of blood T cells in healthy people across ages (dated by TCRdb to 2014 to 2015). Background on the whole study: Template switching captured roughly one uniquely barcoded TCR beta cDNA molecule per two T cells in model experiments. Using deep sequencing normalized with unique cDNA molecular identifiers, the study measured how TCR beta repertoire diversity changes with age. Donors were grouped into four age groups: young (average approximately 15 years), middle-aged (roughly 38), aged (about 59) and long-lived (less than 85). To avoid experimental bias, donors of different ages were distributed randomly across sequencing lanes. Two additional independent replicas of 1 million unique cDNA reads from the same blood draw were analyzed for two donors (one aged 18 to 30 and one aged 80 or older). Study-wide conclusions, independent of this receptor: As age increased, observed TCR beta diversity per million T cells dropped in a roughly linear way, and a significant reduction was already evident by age about 40. The percentage of naive T cells measured by flow cytometry correlated strongly with observed TCR beta diversity. Estimates of total diversity from one million sequenced T cells were regarded as lower bounds and underestimates. Because donor CMV infection status was unknown, age-related changes in expanded clonotypes were potentially confounded. Conclusive comparison of naive and antigen-experienced compartments was prevented by the profiling of bulk unsorted PBMCs. Compared with the aged group, more naive CD4+ T cells, fewer expanded clones and increased TCR diversity were shown by the long-lived group, suggesting age selection.

The donors were 40 or so Caucasian individuals from Russia, aged roughly 6 to 100 years, who were systemically healthy. Approximately 9 milliliters of peripheral blood were collected from each donor into EDTA-treated Vacutainer tubes. Ficoll-Paque density-gradient centrifugation was used to isolate PBMCs, with at least 6.5 million per sample. Trizol reagent was used to extract total RNA from PBMCs, with at least 5.5 micrograms per sample. For every donor, an aliquot of PBMCs went through flow cytometry to measure the percentages of naive CD45RAhigh/CD27high T cells. Relative to germline, V is missing 0 bases and J is missing 6 bases, with 4 bases of the junction outside any gene match. The CDR3, cysteine through phenylalanine, is 14 amino acids long. Only CDR3 DNA remains: 42 bases, in frame from the first base. Sequences SQVTM (CDR1) and ANQGSEA (CDR2) are obtained from the germline V gene. Comment on this clonotype: There is no known antigen for this receptor. One base away there is no much larger clone; base qualities are not given.

Preparation of the library involved 5' RACE. Sequenced on an Illumina HiSeq 2500. A second PCR of roughly 7 to 11 cycles was performed with a sample-barcoded 5' primer and a J-beta primer mix. A unique molecular identifier was introduced onto each TCR beta cDNA molecule by a template-switch 5' adaptor carrying 12 random nucleotides. At least 2.5 million CDR3-containing paired-end reads were obtained from each sample. First-strand cDNA was synthesized from all RNA with the Mint cDNA synthesis kit, primed by a TRBC-specific oligonucleotide. All cDNA was treated with uracil-DNA glycosylase and then went through a first 18-cycle PCR with the universal primers M1SS and BC2_uni_R. The authors' analysis ran thus. Normalization of each sample was performed by random selection of 1 million high-quality reads, each carrying a distinct molecular identifier. Reads sharing molecular identifiers were discarded rather than binned into consensus sequences. MiTCR, set to a Q25 quality threshold and the strictest error-elimination algorithm, was used for CDR3 identification, clonotype clustering and error correction. A nonparametric unseen species model with Euler transformation was used to estimate a lower bound on total TCR beta diversity. The public reads were reanalyzed by TCRdb: fastp trimming at Q25, MiXCR alignment, in-frame beta chains only. Duplicate CDR3 protein sequences are folded into a single record with the most common DNA and genes. TCRdb's processing, not the study's, gives the V and J calls here. The sample yields about 730,000 distinct CDR3 sequences; about 42% were counted once. 20% to 25% of the sample goes to the ten largest clones.

The origin of this receptor is a woman between 55 and 75 years old in good health. Recombination connected TRBV29-1 to TRBJ2-4, and TRBD1 matches 8 of the central bases. Sample: blood. CDR3 region: CSVEDETGVNIQYF. DNA sequence: TGCAGCGTTGAAGATGAGACAGGGGTAAACATTCAGTACTTC.